Following are 9 T cell receptor beta chains from one sample sequenced in a study of tumor and adjacent non-tumor tissue in lung cancer. Three rounds of nested PCR, following a modified ARM-PCR protocol, produced the TCRbeta library. TCRdb re-analysed the multiplex PCR reads in MiXCR, keeping a single row per CDR3 protein. The sample includes some 97,000 distinct CDR3 sequences, about 62% of them seen just once. The template was RNA from unsorted bulk tissue. Distant lung tissue was collected more than 3 cm away from the tumor edge. Sequencing was performed on distant non-tumor lung tissue. The receptors originated from a man aged 25-45 years with non-small cell lung cancer.

The rearrangement links TRBV11-2 to TRBJ2-7, with D perhaps TRBD1 (5 bases). The CDR3 has 14 amino acids. Germline V gene data show CDR1 as SGHAT and CDR2 as FQNNGV. V lost 4 bases and J 2 bases, leaving 12 bases between the germline ends. DNA of the CDR3: TGTGCCAGCAGCTCACCAGGGTCCACCTACGAGCAGTACTTC. Encoded protein: CASSSPGSTYEQYF.

Notes on this clonotype: Its ends do not fully match the called genes, so a read error is possible. The chain carries TRBV12-3 or TRBV12-4 and TRBJ1-1; D may be TRBD1 (6 bases). This CDR3 has 14 amino acids. CDR3 in amino acids: CASSFRTANTEASF. The CDR3 DNA reads as TGCGCCAGCAGTTTCCGGACAGCGAACACTGAAGCTTCCTTT.

This clonotype was detected many times. This rearrangement joins TRBV20-1 to TRBJ2-7, with D possibly being TRBD1 (6 bases). Germline CDR1 and CDR2: DFQATT and SNEGSKA (reference sequence). With 3 bases removed from V and 1 base from J, the gap between germline ends came to 19 bases. The CDR3 runs to 16 residues. The CDR3 nucleotides are TGCAGTGCTAGTGATCCTGGGGACACACTTTCCTACGAGCAGTACTTC. It is translated as CSASDPGDTLSYEQYF.

Concerning this clonotype: This is likely a read error, given that the CDR3 carries no conserved phenylalanine or tryptophan at its end. Here the CDR3 reads CASSLKSTGTREQYL. CDR3 DNA: TGTGCCAGCAGCTTAAAGTCCACCGGCACTCGGGAGCAGTACTTA. The chain is built from TRBV11-1 and TRBJ2-7; no reliable D call. The V end was cut by 2 bases, the J end by 7 bases, with 18 bases between. The germline CDR1 and CDR2 sequences are SGHAT and FQDESV (reference sequence). The CDR3 covers 15 residues.

Worth noting for this clonotype: A clone one base away is much larger, so this may be a read error. This chain connects TRBV20-1 to TRBJ1-2, with unresolved D. CDR1 is DFQATT and CDR2 is SNEGSKA in the germline V gene (reference sequence). This CDR3 is built from 12 residues. The germline V and J ends were trimmed by 7 bases and 6 bases, with 15 bases remaining between them. The CDR3 here is CSVIGFIHGYTF. The CDR3 DNA follows: TGCAGTGTGATCGGGTTTATCCATGGCTACACCTTC.

The sample holds one count of this clonotype. A read error may produce the germline difference seen at one junction end. CDR3: CASSPLGGAKNIQCF. CDR3 coding DNA: TGTGCCAGCAGCCCCCTTGGGGGGGCCAAAAACATTCAGTGCTTC. The rearrangement uses TRBV11-2 and TRBJ2-4; the D gene is possibly TRBD2 (7 bases). The CDR3 is made up of 15 amino acids. Germline V gene lookup returns CDR1 SGHAT and CDR2 FQNNGV.

About this clonotype: One end of the junction does not line up with germline, which may come from a read error. This rearrangement joins TRBV5-4 to TRBJ1-2; D is ambiguous. The CDR3 runs 14 residues. Looked up from germline, CDR1 is SGHNT and CDR2 is YYREEE (reference sequence). CDR3 in DNA: TGTGTCAGCAGCTTGGTGGACCCCGATTATGGCTACACCTTC. This sequence encodes CVSSLVDPDYGYTF. Together with reference TRBV5-4 and TRBJ1-2, the CDR3 gives the full variable domain: ETGVTQSPTHLIKTRGQQVTLRCSSQSGHNTVSWYQQALGQGPQFIFQYYREEENGRGNFPPRFSGLQFPNYSSELNVNALELDDSALYLCVSSLVDPDYGYTFGSGTRLTVV.

This chain uses TRBV6-1 with TRBJ2-1, with D possibly matching TRBD2 (6 bases). Looked up from germline, CDR1 is MNHNS and CDR2 is SASEGT. This CDR3 is 16 amino acids long. V lost 2 bases, J lost 8 bases, and 19 bases lay in between. For the CDR3, the DNA is TGTGCCAGCAGTGAAACGGTTGGGGGGAGGTCGGATGAGCAGTTCTTC. It codes for CASSETVGGRSDEQFF.

Concerning this clonotype: A much more abundant neighbour one base away suggests this may be a read error. This chain links TRBV7-8 with TRBJ2-3; TRBD1 agrees at 7 bases. Looked up from germline, CDR1 is SGHVS and CDR2 is FQNEAQ. The length of the CDR3 is 16 residues. CDR3 loop: CASCLDPTGLADTQYF. The CDR3 bases are TGTGCCAGCTGCTTAGATCCGACAGGGTTGGCAGATACGCAGTATTTT.